This TCR beta chain was found in a study of neoadjuvant anti-PD-1 for oral cavity cancer. TCRdb keeps only in-frame clones here, not all; method: immunoSEQ multiplex PCR. Of 60,000 to 80,000 clones listed, roughly 80% were seen once; the top ten hold approximately 2.4%. The CDR3 totals 15 residues. Germline V gene lookup returns CDR1 SGHRS and CDR2 YFSETQ. The TCR comes from a person between 35 and 79 years old with oral cavity squamous cell carcinoma. Sequencing used PBMCs, obtained before nivolumab (anti-PD-1) treatment. The chain is built from TRBV5-1 and TRBJ2-2, with TRBD1 matching 11 bases. This CDR3 reads CASGSGTGGNGELFF. CDR3 coding DNA: TGCGCGAGCGGAAGCGGGACAGGGGGGAACGGGGAGCTGTTTTTT.